This TCR beta chain was identified during a study of shared clonotypes between healthy human individuals. Study conclusions and caveats: Limitation of the genetic and exposure-history diversity represented came from the few donors. Non-shared clonotypes had lower generation probabilities than those shared by all four donors.

CD8 cells regarded as naive lacked CD45RO, were positively chosen for CCR7, and omitted terminally differentiated effector memory CD45RA+ cells. A word on this clone: The antigen is unknown.

Repertoires were generated with immunoSEQ multiplex PCR, while TCRdb's copy carries only in-frame clones and drops some. The sample contains over 2 million clones, about 95% of which appear only once. V was pared by 5 bases and J by 8 bases, with 21 bases between. Germline-derived CDR1 and CDR2 are SEHNR and FQNEAQ (reference sequence). The CDR3 loop spans 15 amino acids. The clonotype was recovered from a man between 18 and 29 years old in good health. The sequenced material came from naive CD8+ T cells sorted from blood. The rearrangement links TRBV7-9 to TRBJ1-2; the D gene is possibly TRBD1 (6 bases). The CDR3 nucleotides are TGTGCCAGCAGCCCCCACCAGAGGGGGAATGAGGGCTACACCTTC. This gives the protein CASSPHQRGNEGYTF.